The sample holds many counts of the clone carrying this TCR beta chain. Antigen unknown. The V segment lost 3 bases and the J segment 3 bases; nucleotides outside the gene matches: 12. The CDR3 consists of 16 residues. Germline CDR1 and CDR2: SGDLS and YYNGEE. The data were obtained in a study of T cell responses to AZD1222 COVID-19 vaccine. Overall study: Timing groups of about 4 and about 12 weeks for second doses were pooled.

TCRdb keeps only in-frame clones here, not all; method: immunoSEQ multiplex PCR. The table includes roughly 160,000 clones, about nine tenths detected once. Study results and limitations: Distributed over spike, vaccine-associated CD4 TCRs predominated at 160-218 and 743-854. Among the donors, most were white British and more were female, and clonal diversity was possibly underestimated. A reported finding is that nearly half of spike-specific TCRs target unmutated variant regions.

The sequencing used peripheral blood, collected on day 0 of AZD1222 vaccination. This receptor was identified in an adult in good health. The chain has TRBV9 and TRBJ2-7; TRBD1 matches 7 bases. CDR3 protein: CASSATPFRQGYEQYF. The DNA for the CDR3 is TGTGCCAGCAGCGCAACCCCATTCAGACAGGGCTACGAGCAGTACTTC.